This entry describes one TCR beta chain. Profiling relied on immunoSEQ multiplex PCR, and the TCRdb table lists in-frame clones only, not all of them. Seen here are roughly 650,000 clones, about 96% observed once, and the top ten hold 0.045% to 0.06%. Germline CDR1 MDHEN, CDR2 SYDVKM. V lost 6 bases and J lost 4; bases outside the gene matches: 15. The CDR3 totals 16 residues. The data derive from a study of shared clonotypes between healthy human individuals. The sequenced material came from naive CD4+ T cells sorted from blood. Stated subset: CD45RA+ positively selected. This TCR was sampled from a woman aged 25 to 39 in good health. The chain joins TRBV28 to TRBJ2-7; 7 bases are a match to TRBD2. CDR3 bases: TGTGCCAGCAGCCTCTTCGCTCTAGCGGATCGTTACGAGCAGTACTTC. Translating it yields CASSLFALADRYEQYF. The variable domain in full, completed from reference TRBV28 and TRBJ2-7, reads DVKVTQSSRYLVKRTGEKVFLECVQDMDHENMFWYRQDPGLGLRLIYFSYDVKMKEKGDIPEGYSVSREKKERFSLILESASTNQTSMYLCASSLFALADRYEQYFGPGTRLTVT.